The entry that follows covers one TCR beta chain sequence. Its specificity is unknown. Participants had chemo-refractory metastatic non-small-cell lung cancer and were treated with focal radiation plus ipilimumab CTLA-4 blockade. These data are taken from a study of radiotherapy plus CTLA-4 blockade in lung cancer. Method: immunoSEQ multiplex PCR; TCRdb's copy keeps in-frame clones and lacks some. The data contain 90,000 to 95,000 clones, 80% to 90% of them singletons. Study findings and constraints: Early shifts in blood T cell clones, with interferon-beta, reportedly predicted response best. Peripheral blood showed expansion of tumor-derived TCR clones after radiotherapy and ipilimumab.

With 6 bases removed from V and 6 bases from J, the gap between germline ends came to 12 bases. This CDR3 contains 12 residues. Germline V gene sequence: CDR1 MNHNY, CDR2 SVGAGI (reference sequence). This chain links TRBV6-6 with TRBJ2-7; D perhaps matches TRBD2 (6 bases). This clonotype originated in a human donor with non-small cell lung cancer who had stable disease on radiotherapy plus ipilimumab. Source: peripheral blood, taken from a patient treated with radiotherapy plus ipilimumab. DNA of the CDR3: TGTGCCAGCAGCCCCGTGGGGGGCGAGCAGTACTTC. Translation: CASSPVGGEQYF.